One sample yielded the 5 T cell receptor beta chains listed below, sequenced in a study of Graves' ophthalmopathy and Graves' hyperthyroidism. RNA served as the template for amplifying TCR beta CDR3 regions. Scientists carried out first-round RT-PCR using HTBI primers and then a second-round multiplex PCR. Via MiXCR, TCRdb re-called the multiplex PCR reads, giving one row per CDR3 protein. The sample has about 660,000 distinct CDR3 sequences, more than 40% seen once. Input material: peripheral blood. The receptor source for this set is an adult man with Graves' ophthalmopathy.

The chain joins TRBV19 to TRBJ1-5; a possible D gene is TRBD1 (6 bases). Trimming cost V 9 bases and J 4 bases, with 10 bases left between them. The CDR3 has 12 residues. Germline assignment: CDR1 LNHDA and CDR2 SQIVND (reference sequence). The chain's CDR3 is CASRDTNQPQHF. The CDR3 DNA is TGTGCCAGCCGGGACACGAATCAGCCCCAGCATTTT.

The chain links TRBV2 to TRBJ2-5; D possibly corresponds to TRBD1 (5 bases). The length of the CDR3 is 15 residues. Germline CDR1 SNHLY, CDR2 FYNNEI. Trimming left V 6 bases short and J 5 bases short, with 19 bases between. CDR3 protein: CASSGRQWSVETQYF. CDR3 nucleotides: TGTGCCAGCAGCGGTCGACAGTGGTCGGTCGAGACCCAGTACTTC.

In this sample, this clonotype turned up many times. The chain's CDR3 is CASSQPGTAYGYTF. Here the CDR3 DNA reads TGTGCCAGTAGTCAACCCGGGACGGCTTATGGCTACACCTTC. The genes are TRBV19 and TRBJ1-2; maybe TRBD1 (5 bases). Trimming removed 5 bases at V and 5 bases at J, with 15 bases between. The CDR3 has 14 residues. Germline V lookup: CDR1 LNHDA, CDR2 SQIVND (reference sequence).

This clonotype appeared many times. The rearrangement joins TRBV2 to TRBJ1-2; D is ambiguous. V was pared by 6 bases and J by 2 bases, with 7 bases between. Germline CDR1 reads SNHLY; CDR2 reads FYNNEI. This CDR3 contains 12 residues. CDR3 bases: TGTGCCAGCAGACTCAGGAACTATGGCTACACCTTC. This sequence encodes CASRLRNYGYTF.

V and J are TRBV11-2 and TRBJ1-6; D is ambiguous. Germline values: CDR1 SGHAT, CDR2 FQNNGV. V was clipped by 5 bases and J by 10 bases, with 12 bases between them. The CDR3 runs 13 residues. For the CDR3, the DNA is TGTGCCAGCAGCCCCTCCATTCGATCACCCCTCCACTTT. It yields the protein CASSPSIRSPLHF.